Reported below is one T cell receptor beta chain. Antigen specificity is unknown. The sample is drawn from a study of cytomegalovirus exposure and HLA in healthy donors. Use of 60 Vbeta and 13 Jbeta primers characterized the PCR. The table came from immunoSEQ multiplex PCR; TCRdb's copy has only in-frame clones and leaves some out. The data contain 130,000 or so clones, 70% to 75% of them singletons. General study findings and limits: In a later analysis, specific HLA alleles were associated with some 16,000 TCR beta sequences at a 0.05 false discovery rate.

The CDR3 extends over 15 amino acids. The germline V gene has CDR1 SGHTA and CDR2 FQGNSA. Trimming took off 4 bases at V and 1 base at J, with 13 bases between the two ends. The source of this sequence is a middle-aged woman in good health and CMV-seropositive. The chain joins TRBV7-2 to TRBJ1-1; D is unresolved. Material for sequencing was PBMCs. CDR3 loop: CASSSPLGRNTEAFF. In DNA form, the CDR3 reads TGTGCCAGCAGCTCCCCTCTCGGGAGGAACACTGAAGCTTTCTTT. Full variable domain (missing parts from reference TRBV7-2 and TRBJ1-1): GAGVSQSPSNKVTEKGKDVELRCDPISGHTALYWYRQSLGQGLEFLIYFQGNSAPDKSGLPSDRFSAERTGGSVSTLTIQRTQQEDSAVYLCASSSPLGRNTEAFFGQGTRLTVV.